The 22 T cell receptor beta chains reported below all come from one sample, sequenced in a study of T cells in Graves' hyperthyroidism and ophthalmopathy. TCR beta CDR3 regions were amplified from RNA. In the first-round RT-PCR of the TCR CDR3, the HTBI primer set was used. TCRdb processed the multiplex PCR reads anew with MiXCR; each CDR3 protein has one entry. Of 640,000 or so distinct CDR3 sequences listed, approximately 14% were seen once; the top ten hold less than 9%. Source material: blood. The receptors derive from a woman under 30 with Graves' ophthalmopathy.

The J gene is TRBJ2-2, the V gene TRBV11-3; 14 bases are shared with TRBD2. Germline V gives CDR1 SGHNT, CDR2 YENEEA. The V gene end was trimmed by 5 bases and the J gene end by 4 bases; junction bases not matched to a gene: 3. This CDR3 is built from 16 residues. The CDR3 is CASSTGTSGGTGELFF. CDR3 nucleotide sequence: TGTGCCAGCAGCACGGGGACTAGCGGGGGCACCGGGGAGCTGTTTTTT.

This clonotype showed up many times. CDR3 residues: CASSQEQRGHYEQYF. CDR3 nucleotides: TGCGCCAGCAGCCAAGAGCAAAGGGGGCACTACGAGCAGTACTTC. The chain couples TRBV4-1 to TRBJ2-7; TRBD1 matches 7 bases. Germline CDR1 and CDR2: MGHRA and YSYEKL. With V trimmed by 0 bases and J by 3 bases, 5 bases remained unmatched. The CDR3 sequence is 15 residues long.

Worth noting for this clonotype: A much larger clone lies a single base off, so this may be a read error. This sequence joins TRBV6-1 and TRBJ2-1; D call uncertain. V was trimmed by 0 bases and J by 4 bases, leaving 4 bases between them. CDR1 and CDR2 (germline): MNHNS, SASEGT. The CDR3 is 13 amino acids. The CDR3 region is CASSEARYNEQFF. The DNA for the CDR3 is TGTGCCAGCAGTGAAGCGCGGTACAATGAGCAGTTCTTC.

This clonotype was detected many times. V usage is TRBV28 and J usage is TRBJ1-4; D possibly corresponds to TRBD1 (5 bases). CDR1 is MDHEN, CDR2 SYDVKM, per germline. This CDR3 has 19 amino acids. The V gene lost 4 bases and the J gene lost 4 bases, with 25 bases spanning the gap. In DNA, the CDR3 is TGTGCCAGCAGTTCCCTGGGCATCTGGGGACTCAAGGATAATGAAAAACTGTTTTTT. Protein: CASSSLGIWGLKDNEKLFF.

This clonotype was seen repeatedly, ten times or more. This chain connects TRBV27 to TRBJ1-5; 8 bases agree with TRBD1. Germline CDR1 is MNHEY and CDR2 is SMNVEV (reference sequence). The CDR3 runs to 17 residues. The trim removed 5 bases at V and 1 base at J, leaving 10 bases unmatched. The DNA for the CDR3 is TGTGCCAGCAGTCGGGCCAGGGGGCGATTAAGCAATCAGCCCCAGCATTTT. This encodes CASSRARGRLSNQPQHF.

This clonotype was picked up many times. The V call is TRBV28, the J call TRBJ2-5, with a possible D match to TRBD1 (6 bases). V was trimmed by 5 bases and J by 2 bases, leaving 15 bases between them. Germline assignment: CDR1 MDHEN and CDR2 SYDVKM. The CDR3 sequence is 15 residues long. The CDR3 here is CASSPTQGRQETQYF. Written as DNA, the CDR3 is TGTGCCAGCAGTCCCACACAGGGTCGGCAAGAGACCCAGTACTTC.

Details on this clonotype: Germline is not matched at one junction end, which may reflect a read error. The chain recombines TRBV4-1 with TRBJ2-3; either TRBD1 or TRBD2 may supply D (6 bases each). The CDR3 has 15 residues. CDR1 is MGHRA, CDR2 YSYEKL, per germline. CDR3 in amino acids: CASSRDSPGADAQYF. The DNA of the CDR3 is TGCGCCAGCAGCCGGGACTCACCGGGGGCAGATGCGCAGTATTTT.

This clonotype was detected only once. The chain links TRBV12-3 or TRBV12-4 to TRBJ1-1; unclear D gene. This CDR3 region has 15 residues. Trimming removed 7 bases from V and 1 base from J, with 16 bases in between. The CDR3 is CASNQEPGPNTEAFF. CDR3 in DNA: TGTGCCAGCAACCAAGAGCCTGGGCCGAACACTGAAGCTTTCTTT.

At least ten counts were recorded for this clonotype. A read error may produce the germline difference seen at one junction end. The V call is TRBV5-1, the J call TRBJ2-7; D unclear. The CDR3 totals 15 residues. Germline CDR1 and CDR2: SGHRS and YFSETQ. CDR3 sequence (DNA): TGTGCCAGCAGTTTAGTTGCAGGCAGCTCCTACGAGCAGTACTTC. This sequence encodes CASSLVAGSSYEQYF.

This clonotype was observed at least ten times. The chain combines TRBV6-1 with TRBJ2-7, with a possible D match to TRBD1 (6 bases). This CDR3 has 14 residues. Germline values: CDR1 MNHNS, CDR2 SASEGT. V was clipped by 6 bases and J by 4 bases, with 16 bases between them. The CDR3: CASSTTDRWYEQYF. In nucleotides, the CDR3 is TGTGCCAGCAGCACAACAGACAGGTGGTACGAGCAGTACTTC.

Many counts were recorded for this clonotype. The chain has TRBV7-8 and TRBJ2-5, with 16 nucleotides matching TRBD2. Per germline, CDR1 SGHVS and CDR2 FQNEAQ. The CDR3 runs to 18 residues. The V gene end was trimmed by 6 bases and the J gene end by 3 bases; junction bases not matched to a gene: 10. CDR3 region: CASSRNPGLAGGEETQYF. The CDR3 coding sequence is TGTGCCAGCAGTCGAAACCCGGGACTAGCGGGAGGGGAAGAGACCCAGTACTTC.

This clonotype was found many times. V gene TRBV12-5 combines with J gene TRBJ2-5; 7 nucleotides match TRBD1. This CDR3 spans 18 amino acids. Looked up from germline, CDR1 is LGHNT and CDR2 is FRNRAP. Trimming removed 0 bases from V and 1 base from J; junction bases left unmatched: 11. DNA of the CDR3: TGTGCTAGTGGTTTGGTACTACAGGGGCTAGGGGTCCAAGAGACCCAGTACTTC. As protein: CASGLVLQGLGVQETQYF.

This clonotype has ten or more counts. The chain uses TRBV28 and TRBJ2-7, with D hard to call. The CDR3 is made up of 12 amino acids. The V end lost 4 bases, the J end lost 5 bases, and 9 bases lay between the germline ends. Germline CDR1 is MDHEN and CDR2 is SYDVKM. The CDR3 nucleotides are TGTGCCAGCAGTTCTTCTTCTGACGAGCAGTACTTC. Protein product: CASSSSSDEQYF.

This clonotype was seen repeatedly, ten times or more. The chain employs TRBV12-3 or TRBV12-4 and TRBJ2-7; a weak D match, TRBD1 (6 bases). This CDR3 has 15 amino acids. The V end lost 8 bases, the J end lost 3 bases, and 20 bases lay between the germline ends. CDR3 DNA sequence: TGTGCCAGCCGCATCTCTGAAGGACAGATCTACGAGCAGTACTTC. Residues: CASRISEGQIYEQYF.

This clonotype came up many times. The CDR3 loop is CASGLRQHGGDTQYF. CDR3 DNA: TGTGCTAGTGGTTTGCGGCAGCATGGGGGAGATACGCAGTATTTT. The rearrangement uses TRBV12-5 and TRBJ2-3; D possibly uses TRBD1 or TRBD2 (5 bases each). This CDR3 has 15 amino acids. Between the trimmed V and J ends, which lost 2 bases and 5 bases, there was a span of 14 bases. Looked up from germline, CDR1 is LGHNT and CDR2 is FRNRAP.

This clonotype was recorded at least ten times. This rearrangement joins TRBV28 to TRBJ2-7, with D perhaps given as TRBD1 or TRBD2 (5 bases each). The germline CDR1 and CDR2 sequences are MDHEN and SYDVKM. Deletions cut 4 bases from V and 5 bases from J, with 18 bases between. This CDR3 has 15 amino acids. CDR3 region: CASSYHGTIMDEQYF. CDR3 nucleotide sequence: TGTGCCAGCAGTTACCACGGGACGATTATGGACGAGCAGTACTTC. Full variable domain (remainder filled in from reference TRBV28 and TRBJ2-7): DVKVTQSSRYLVKRTGEKVFLECVQDMDHENMFWYRQDPGLGLRLIYFSYDVKMKEKGDIPEGYSVSREKKERFSLILESASTNQTSMYLCASSYHGTIMDEQYFGPGTRLTVT.

This clonotype was recorded many times. V usage is TRBV6-1 and J usage is TRBJ2-7; 8 bases map to TRBD2. J was trimmed by 2 bases and V by 5 bases; bases with no gene match: 8. Germline CDR1 and CDR2: MNHNS and SASEGT. The CDR3 has 15 amino acids. The CDR3 DNA is TGTGCCAGCAGTCCTAGCGGGTGGAGGGCCTACGAGCAGTACTTC. It codes for CASSPSGWRAYEQYF.

The gene calls are TRBV25-1 and TRBJ1-2, with 8 bases fitting TRBD1. V shed 7 bases, J shed 8 bases, and the junction held 15 bases outside the gene matches. Per the germline V gene, CDR1 is MGHDK and CDR2 is SYGVNS. This CDR3 has 15 residues. CDR3 nucleotide sequence: TGTGCCAGCATGGAAGGTAGACAGGGGATTGGGGGCTACACCTTC. The encoded protein is CASMEGRQGIGGYTF.

The V and J genes are TRBV11-2 and TRBJ2-3; 8 nucleotides agree with TRBD2. Trimming cost V 3 bases and J 3 bases; bases outside gene matches: 5. Germline values: CDR1 SGHAT, CDR2 FQNNGV. This CDR3 comprises 15 residues. For the CDR3, the DNA is TGTGCCAGCAGCTTTCGCGGGAGGAATACAGATACGCAGTATTTT. This codes for CASSFRGRNTDTQYF. The full variable domain, its missing parts supplied by reference TRBV11-2 and TRBJ2-3, is EAGVAQSPRYKIIEKRQSVAFWCNPISGHATLYWYQQILGQGPKLLIQFQNNGVVDDSQLPKDRFSAERLKGVDSTLKIQPAKLEDSAVYLCASSFRGRNTDTQYFGPGTRLTVL.

The sample holds many counts of this clonotype. The chain carries TRBV13 and TRBJ2-7; 9 nucleotides align to TRBD2. Germline CDR1 reads PRHDT; CDR2 reads FYEKMQ (reference sequence). V lost 1 base and J lost 5; bases outside the gene matches: 6. This CDR3 has 15 residues. CDR3 sequence reads: CASSLVERTSDEQYF. In DNA, the CDR3 is TGTGCCAGCAGCTTAGTGGAGCGGACTAGCGACGAGCAGTACTTC. Using reference TRBV13 and TRBJ2-7 for the parts outside the CDR3, the full variable domain is AAGVIQSPRHLIKEKRETATLKCYPIPRHDTVYWYQQGPGQDPQFLISFYEKMQSDKGSIPDRFSAQQFSDYHSELNMSSLELGDSALYFCASSLVERTSDEQYFGPGTRLTVT.

Worth noting for this clonotype: Compared with germline, one end of the junction differs, possibly owing to a read error. The chain joins TRBV4-3 to TRBJ2-1, with 14 positions matching TRBD2. Germline-derived CDR1 and CDR2 are LGHNA and YSLEER. The CDR3 spans 18 residues. The CDR3 spells CAGSQELGTSGSYNEQFF. Here the CDR3 DNA reads TGCGCCGGCAGCCAAGAACTTGGGACTAGCGGGAGCTACAATGAGCAGTTCTTC.

The chain uses TRBV6-5 and TRBJ1-5; D remains ambiguous. V shed 3 bases and J shed 7 bases, with 22 bases lying between them. Germline CDR1 is MNHEY and CDR2 is SVGAGI. The CDR3 covers 17 residues. CDR3 loop: CASSYRADRWIGQPQHF. In DNA form, the CDR3 reads TGTGCCAGCAGTTATAGGGCGGACCGGTGGATAGGGCAGCCCCAGCATTTT.